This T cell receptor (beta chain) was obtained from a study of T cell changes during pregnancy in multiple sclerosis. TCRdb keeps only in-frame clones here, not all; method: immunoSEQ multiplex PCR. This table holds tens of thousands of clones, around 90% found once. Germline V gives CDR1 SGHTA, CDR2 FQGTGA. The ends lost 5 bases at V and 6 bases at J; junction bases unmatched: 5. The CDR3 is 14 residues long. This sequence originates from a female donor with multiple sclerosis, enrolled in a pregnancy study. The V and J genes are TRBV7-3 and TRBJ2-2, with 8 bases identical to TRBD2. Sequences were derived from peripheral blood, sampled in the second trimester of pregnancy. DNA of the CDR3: TGTGCCAGCAGCCCCCCGGGGGGGCCCGGGGAGCTGTTTTTT. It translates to CASSPPGGPGELFF.